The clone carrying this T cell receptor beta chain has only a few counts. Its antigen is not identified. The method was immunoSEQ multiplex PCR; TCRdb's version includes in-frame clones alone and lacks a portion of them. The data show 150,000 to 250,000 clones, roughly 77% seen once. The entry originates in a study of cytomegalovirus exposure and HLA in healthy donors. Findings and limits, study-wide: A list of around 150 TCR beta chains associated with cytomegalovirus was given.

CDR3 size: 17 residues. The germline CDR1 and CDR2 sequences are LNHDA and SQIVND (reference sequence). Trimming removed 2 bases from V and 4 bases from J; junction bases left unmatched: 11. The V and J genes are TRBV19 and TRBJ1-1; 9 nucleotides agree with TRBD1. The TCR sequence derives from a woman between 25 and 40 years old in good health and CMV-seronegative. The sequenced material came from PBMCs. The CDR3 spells CASSIFGTGQGVTEAFF. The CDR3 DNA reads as TGTGCCAGTAGTATATTCGGGACGGGACAGGGCGTCACTGAAGCTTTCTTT.